The 5 T cell receptor beta chains below were found in one sample sequenced in a study of T cells after posttransplantation cyclophosphamide. The data were produced by immunoSEQ multiplex PCR, yet TCRdb's version contains in-frame clones alone and is incomplete. The sample has approximately 30,000 clones; about 90% are singletons. Cells defined as naive were viable CD3+CD4+ or CD3+CD8+ and CCR7+CD45RA+CD45RO-CD95-CD27+CD28+. Sequencing input: naive CD4+ T cells sorted from PBMCs. The source is a woman aged 55-70 years in good health, CMV-negative, and a related stem cell transplant donor.

This chain joins TRBV15 and TRBJ2-3; TRBD2 might be the D (6 bases). The CDR3 has 14 amino acids. The ends were cut back, 5 bases at V and 2 bases at J, with 11 bases in the middle. In germline, CDR1 is LNHNV, CDR2 YYDKDF (reference sequence). The CDR3 DNA reads as TGTGCCACCAGCCTGCGGGGAGCCACAGATACGCAGTATTTT. Its protein is CATSLRGATDTQYF.

The chain uses TRBV19 and TRBJ1-5; D is possibly TRBD1 (6 bases). The CDR3 covers 15 residues. CDR1 is LNHDA, CDR2 SQIVND, per germline (reference sequence). With 4 bases removed from V and 5 bases from J, the gap between germline ends came to 15 bases. CDR3 region: CASSTKGGWDQPQHF. The CDR3, as DNA: TGTGCCAGTAGTACCAAAGGGGGTTGGGATCAGCCCCAGCATTTT.

The chain uses TRBV27 and TRBJ2-3, with D possibly matching TRBD2 (5 bases). The germline V gene has CDR1 MNHEY and CDR2 SMNVEV (reference sequence). V was shortened by 4 bases and J by 3 bases, with 14 bases between the two germline ends. CDR3 length: 15 residues. The CDR3 region is CASSSGGGSTDTQYF. The CDR3 region has the DNA TGTGCCAGCAGTTCTGGAGGAGGAAGTACAGATACGCAGTATTTT.

The rearrangement joins TRBV28 to TRBJ2-3, with TRBD1 as a possible D gene (6 bases). V was shortened by 6 bases and J by 3 bases, with 10 bases between the two germline ends. The CDR3 covers 13 residues. Germline V gene lookup returns CDR1 MDHEN and CDR2 SYDVKM. CDR3 residues: CASRQGGTDTQYF. CDR3 in DNA: TGTGCCAGCAGACAGGGTGGGACAGATACGCAGTATTTT. The variable domain in full, with the rest retrieved from reference TRBV28 and TRBJ2-3, is DVKVTQSSRYLVKRTGEKVFLECVQDMDHENMFWYRQDPGLGLRLIYFSYDVKMKEKGDIPEGYSVSREKKERFSLILESASTNQTSMYLCASRQGGTDTQYFGPGTRLTVL.

CDR3 in DNA: TGTGCCAGCAGGGAACTAGCGGGGGCCCCGGGGTTCTTC. Translating it yields CASRELAGAPGFF. This sequence joins TRBV6-1 and TRBJ2-1, with TRBD2 matching over 11 bases. Germline trimming cut 6 bases from V and 15 bases from J; bases unmatched to any gene: 10. The CDR3 extends over 13 amino acids. The V gene's germline CDR1 is MNHNS and CDR2 SASEGT.